This T cell receptor beta chain was captured in a study of human T cells and chemical hapten exposure. Study information: In the approximately 24-week study, patients were dosed weekly with diphenylcyclopropenone on the scalp throughout. Epicutaneous patch tests delivered 0.01% DPC to the upper back, with evaluation at 6 days.

The CDR3 extends over 13 amino acids. Germline lookup yields CDR1 KGHSH and CDR2 LQKENI. V was cut by 8 bases and J by 4 bases, with 12 bases left in between. MiXCR was run by TCRdb on the RACE reads, yielding one entry per CDR3 protein. The table lists approximately 110,000 distinct CDR3 sequences, approximately 10% of them singletons. Regarding time point: patch test 1, 2 weeks after DPC sensitization. Noted treatment: therapeutic diphenylcyclopropenone sensitization with weekly scalp DPC. On this clonotype: As yet, its antigen is unknown.

Points from the study as a whole: TCRs above 1 in 1000 frequency stayed constant with DPC sensitization. Counts of TCRs expanded at PT1 correlated positively with patch test score.

The V and J genes are TRBV18 and TRBJ2-1; perhaps TRBD1 as D (5 bases). Sequences were derived from whole blood, sampled in connection with sensitization to the hapten diphenylcyclopropenone (DPC). This receptor was taken from a woman aged 40 to 50 with alopecia areata. Some clones in this sample may be carry-over from other donors' samples. In DNA, the CDR3 is TGTGCCAGCGACAGCCTCGGGTACAATGAGCAGTTCTTC. Its protein product is CASDSLGYNEQFF.